These 27 T cell receptor beta chains were sequenced from one sample in a study of cytomegalovirus exposure and HLA in healthy donors. Primers for the PCR totalled 60 Vbeta and 13 Jbeta. The method was immunoSEQ multiplex PCR; TCRdb's version includes in-frame clones alone and lacks a portion of them. The table has about 97,000 clones, over 8% seen once; the top ten hold 5.1%. Source material: PBMCs. The receptors derive from a man aged 50 to 60 in good health and CMV-seropositive.

The J gene is TRBJ2-1, the V gene TRBV4-1; 7 nucleotides agree with TRBD2. J gave up 2 bases and V 1 base, and 2 bases lay outside the gene matches. The CDR3 sequence is 15 residues long. Germline assignment: CDR1 MGHRA and CDR2 YSYEKL. The DNA for the CDR3 is TGCGCCAGCAGCCAAGGGCTAGCGGCCTACAATGAGCAGTTCTTC. As protein: CASSQGLAAYNEQFF.

This clone has a count of ten or more. The chain links TRBV28 to TRBJ2-5; 12 bases map to TRBD2. V shed 1 base, J shed 4 bases, and the junction held 10 bases outside the gene matches. Germline V gene sequence: CDR1 MDHEN, CDR2 SYDVKM. This CDR3 has 18 residues. As DNA, the CDR3 is TGTGCCAGCAGTTTATATGGGGTGACTAGCGGGAGCGGAGAGACCCAGTACTTC. It translates to CASSLYGVTSGSGETQYF. Supplemented by reference TRBV28 and TRBJ2-5, the full variable domain reads DVKVTQSSRYLVKRTGEKVFLECVQDMDHENMFWYRQDPGLGLRLIYFSYDVKMKEKGDIPEGYSVSREKKERFSLILESASTNQTSMYLCASSLYGVTSGSGETQYFGPGTRLLVL.

This clone was observed a few times. The V and J genes are TRBV11-2 and TRBJ1-5; no reliable D call. CDR1 is SGHAT, CDR2 FQNNGV, per germline. Trimming took 5 bases from V and 4 from J, leaving 12 bases between them. CDR3 length: 14 residues. CDR3 protein: CASSPGRGNQPQHF. As DNA, the CDR3 is TGTGCCAGCAGCCCAGGACGGGGAAATCAGCCCCAGCATTTT.

The gene calls are TRBV5-1 and TRBJ2-5; TRBD2 is a possible D gene (6 bases). CDR1 and CDR2 from the germline V gene are SGHRS and YFSETQ. The CDR3 loop spans 14 amino acids. With 5 bases removed from V and 3 bases from J, the gap between germline ends came to 14 bases. The CDR3 DNA reads TGCGCCAGCAGTACTAGCAGGGCGGAAGAGACCCAGTACTTC. Amino acid sequence: CASSTSRAEETQYF.

The chain has TRBV5-5 and TRBJ2-7; D is unclear. The CDR3 runs to 13 residues. CDR1 and CDR2 from the germline V gene are SGHKS and YYEKEE (reference sequence). Between the trimmed V and J ends, which lost 3 bases and 6 bases, there was a span of 13 bases. DNA of the CDR3: TGTGCCAGCAGCTCGGTCCCCCCTACCGAGCAGTACTTC. Encoded protein: CASSSVPPTEQYF.

The V and J genes are TRBV30 and TRBJ2-1; 8 bases are a match to TRBD2. Germline CDR1 and CDR2: GTSNPN and SVGIG (reference sequence). This CDR3 has 12 amino acids. With V trimmed by 8 bases and J by 8 bases, 8 bases remained unmatched. This CDR3 reads CAESGSNHEQFF. The CDR3 DNA reads as TGTGCCGAGAGCGGGAGTAACCATGAGCAGTTCTTC. Together with reference TRBV30 and TRBJ2-1, the CDR3 gives the full variable domain: SQTIHQWPATLVQPVGSPLSLECTVEGTSNPNLYWYRQAAGRGLQLLFYSVGIGQISSEVPQNLSASRPQDRQFILSSKKLLLSDSGFYLCAESGSNHEQFFGPGTRLTVL.

A few counts support this clone. The chain uses TRBV5-6 and TRBJ1-2; D is undetermined. V was clipped by 0 bases and J by 0 bases, with 9 bases between them. The CDR3 has 15 residues. CDR1 and CDR2 (germline): SGHDT, YYEEEE. The CDR3 nucleotides are TGTGCCAGCAGCTTGGCCACACAGCCTAACTATGGCTACACCTTC. This gives the protein CASSLATQPNYGYTF. Full variable domain (outside the CDR3, taken from reference TRBV5-6 and TRBJ1-2): DAGVTQSPTHLIKTRGQQVTLRCSPKSGHDTVSWYQQALGQGPQFIFQYYEEEERQRGNFPDRFSGHQFPNYSSELNVNALLLGDSALYLCASSLATQPNYGYTFGSGTRLTVV.

This clone was observed a few times. The chain links TRBV6-5 to TRBJ1-5; D not resolved. There are 13 residues in the CDR3. From germline, CDR1 is MNHEY and CDR2 SVGAGI. V was clipped by 0 bases and J by 4 bases, with 4 bases between them. The CDR3 region has the DNA TGTGCCAGCAGTTACTCCCAGAATCAGCCCCAGCATTTT. This encodes CASSYSQNQPQHF.

The sample holds a few counts of this clone. The chain combines TRBV6-1 with TRBJ1-5; the D is unclear. Trimming removed 3 bases at V and 3 bases at J, with 12 bases between. The CDR3 spans 15 residues. Looked up from germline, CDR1 is MNHNS and CDR2 is SASEGT. CDR3 in DNA: TGTGCCAGCAGTGATCAGGTTGACCCCAATCAGCCCCAGCATTTT. This gives the protein CASSDQVDPNQPQHF.

This sequence joins TRBV9 and TRBJ2-2, with D possibly TRBD2 on 6 matching bases. There are 17 residues in the CDR3. The V gene lost 0 bases and the J gene lost 0 bases, with 12 bases spanning the gap. CDR1 and CDR2 (germline): SGDLS, YYNGEE. This CDR3 is CASSVGLASANTGELFF. For the CDR3, the DNA is TGTGCCAGCAGCGTAGGCCTAGCGAGCGCGAACACCGGGGAGCTGTTTTTT.

The rearrangement links TRBV6-6 to TRBJ2-5, with D maybe TRBD2 (7 bases). CDR1 is MNHNY, CDR2 SVGAGI, per germline (reference sequence). The CDR3 spans 15 residues. Trimming removed 10 bases at V and 7 bases at J, with 25 bases between. The CDR3 DNA sequence: TGTGCCATCACCCCGGGGACTACCCTAGGGGGGACCCAGTACTTC. It encodes CAITPGTTLGGTQYF.

In its sample, this clone was seen a few times. The chain carries TRBV27 and TRBJ2-7; 9 nucleotides line up with TRBD2. The CDR3 is 16 residues long. In germline, CDR1 is MNHEY, CDR2 SMNVEV (reference sequence). Trimming at V came to 4 bases and at J to 4 bases, leaving 11 bases not matched to a gene. The CDR3 sequence is CASSYAIGAGGYEQYF. In DNA, the CDR3 is TGTGCCAGCAGTTATGCCATCGGAGCGGGAGGTTACGAGCAGTACTTC.

This clone was recorded a few times. V usage is TRBV6-5 and J usage is TRBJ2-2; TRBD2 agrees at 7 bases. J was trimmed by 4 bases and V by 6 bases; bases with no gene match: 5. This CDR3 has 14 amino acids. The germline gives CDR1 MNHEY, CDR2 SVGAGI. Here the CDR3 DNA reads TGTGCCAGCAGATTAGCGGGCCCCACCGGGGAGCTGTTTTTT. The encoded protein is CASRLAGPTGELFF.

This chain uses TRBV28 with TRBJ2-2; the D gene is possibly TRBD2 (6 bases). CDR1 is MDHEN, CDR2 SYDVKM, per germline. CDR3 size: 13 residues. V lost 8 bases and J lost 4, with 11 bases in between. CDR3 nucleotides: TGTGCCAGCTGGGACTCTGGCACCGGGGAGCTGTTTTTT. Its protein is CASWDSGTGELFF.

This clone has just a few counts. The chain couples TRBV10-3 to TRBJ2-1; D uncertain. With 1 base removed from V and 9 bases from J, the gap between germline ends came to 4 bases. The CDR3 length is 11 residues. Germline assignment: CDR1 ENHRY and CDR2 SYGVKD. The CDR3 DNA reads as TGTGCCATCAGTGAGTATCGTGAGCAGTTCTTC. Amino acids: CAISEYREQFF.

This clone was seen a handful of times. The chain combines TRBV7-6 with TRBJ2-3; D is undetermined. Germline V lookup: CDR1 SGHVS, CDR2 FNYEAQ. This CDR3 comprises 12 residues. V was trimmed by 3 bases and J by 3 bases, leaving 4 bases between them. The DNA for the CDR3 is TGTGCCAGCAGCTTGAGGACAGATACGCAGTATTTT. Translation gives CASSLRTDTQYF.

This clone was counted between two and nine times. V usage is TRBV29-1 and J usage is TRBJ2-3, with 7 bases matching TRBD1. The CDR3 is made up of 13 amino acids. The ends lost 4 bases at V and 3 bases at J; junction bases unmatched: 4. Germline CDR1 reads SQVTM; CDR2 reads ANQGSEA. CDR3 region: CSVGQGWTDTQYF. In DNA form, the CDR3 reads TGCAGCGTTGGACAGGGTTGGACAGATACGCAGTATTTT.

The chain carries TRBV13 and TRBJ2-3; 8 bases are shared with TRBD2. V dropped 1 base and J dropped 4; count of bases not matched to a gene: 7. This CDR3 contains 16 residues. Germline-derived CDR1 and CDR2 are PRHDT and FYEKMQ (reference sequence). The CDR3 nucleotides read TGTGCCAGCAGCTTAGACCTAACTAGCGGTGCAGATACGCAGTATTTT. The encoded protein is CASSLDLTSGADTQYF.

This clone was counted between two and nine times. J is TRBJ2-7 and V is TRBV7-2; 13 bases align to TRBD2. Germline CDR1 reads SGHTA; CDR2 reads FQGNSA. Trimming at V came to 5 bases and at J to 1 base, leaving 8 bases not matched to a gene. The CDR3 is 17 amino acids. For the CDR3, the DNA is TGTGCCAGCAGCCAACGGACTAGCGGGAGTATTTCCTACGAGCAGTACTTC. Its translation is CASSQRTSGSISYEQYF.

There are a few counts of this clone. This chain links TRBV19 with TRBJ2-2; 7 nucleotides agree with TRBD1. The ends lost 8 bases at V and 0 bases at J; junction bases unmatched: 12. Germline V lookup: CDR1 LNHDA, CDR2 SQIVND (reference sequence). The CDR3 covers 17 residues. The CDR3 sequence: CASYPEGQSSNTGELFF. CDR3 nucleotides: TGTGCCAGTTACCCTGAGGGACAGTCCTCGAACACCGGGGAGCTGTTTTTT.

This clone has a handful of counts. The genes are TRBV15 and TRBJ2-1; 12 bases are shared with TRBD2. This CDR3 contains 16 residues. The junction had 4 bases not matched to a gene; V was cut back by 0 bases and J by 7 bases. Looked up from germline, CDR1 is LNHNV and CDR2 is YYDKDF (reference sequence). The CDR3 sequence: CATSREGTSGSNEQFF. CDR3 nucleotides: TGTGCCACCAGCAGAGAAGGGACTAGCGGGTCAAATGAGCAGTTCTTC.

The rearrangement links TRBV18 to TRBJ2-3; D call uncertain. Germline lookup yields CDR1 KGHSH and CDR2 LQKENI. V was shortened by 0 bases and J by 1 base, with 11 bases between the two germline ends. CDR3 length: 16 amino acids. CDR3 amino acids: CASSPPHPSGTDTQYF. For the CDR3, the DNA is TGTGCCAGCTCACCACCCCATCCGTCAGGCACAGATACGCAGTATTTT.

The J gene is TRBJ2-4, the V gene TRBV19; 10 bases match TRBD1. After removal of 5 bases from V and 8 bases from J, the junction contained 6 bases not matched to a gene. The germline CDR1 and CDR2 sequences are LNHDA and SQIVND (reference sequence). The CDR3 contains 14 residues. CDR3 bases: TGTGCCAGTAGTGCTTCCGGGACAGGGGACATTCAGTACTTC. Its protein product is CASSASGTGDIQYF.

This clone was seen a few times. The chain couples TRBV7-6 to TRBJ2-3; 9 bases agree with TRBD2. The V gene's germline CDR1 is SGHVS and CDR2 FNYEAQ. The length of the CDR3 is 15 residues. V trimming: 4 bases; J trimming: 2 bases; junction bases outside the gene matches: 4. CDR3 sequence: CASSSTSGLTDTQYF. CDR3 bases: TGTGCCAGCAGCTCGACTAGCGGACTCACAGATACGCAGTATTTT.

This chain connects TRBV5-1 to TRBJ2-5; 7 nucleotides agree with TRBD2. Germline V gene lookup returns CDR1 SGHRS and CDR2 YFSETQ. The ends lost 0 bases at V and 2 bases at J; junction bases unmatched: 4. The CDR3 consists of 15 residues. Here the CDR3 DNA reads TGCGCCAGCAGCTTGGGGTGGCGGGGGCAAGAGACCCAGTACTTC. Protein product: CASSLGWRGQETQYF. Full variable domain (rest looked up from reference TRBV5-1 and TRBJ2-5): KAGVTQTPRYLIKTRGQQVTLSCSPISGHRSVSWYQQTPGQGLQFLFEYFSETQRNKGNFPGRFSGRQFSNSRSEMNVSTLELGDSALYLCASSLGWRGQETQYFGPGTRLLVL.

The CDR3 here is CASSSFVTGELFF. CDR3 nucleotide sequence: TGTGCCAGCAGTTCCTTCGTTACCGGGGAGCTGTTTTTT. This rearrangement joins TRBV6-5 to TRBJ2-2, with D unclear. V was cut by 4 bases and J by 5 bases, with 8 bases left in between. The CDR3 consists of 13 residues. Germline CDR1 is MNHEY and CDR2 is SVGAGI.

The genes are TRBV10-3 and TRBJ2-7, with 7 bases identical to TRBD2. The CDR3 loop spans 15 amino acids. From germline, CDR1 is ENHRY and CDR2 SYGVKD. J was trimmed by 2 bases and V by 8 bases; bases with no gene match: 12. The chain's CDR3 is CAIGPLAGEPYEQYF. In DNA, the CDR3 is TGTGCCATCGGCCCCTTGGCGGGAGAACCCTACGAGCAGTACTTC.